This is a list of T cell receptor beta chains from one sample in a study of regulatory T cells in long-lasting Graves disease. MiXCR, applied by TCRdb to the multiplex PCR reads, yields one record per CDR3 protein. The data hold 500,000 to 700,000 distinct CDR3 sequences, with approximately 15% observed a single time. The data also belong to a second study, concerning T cells in Graves' hyperthyroidism and ophthalmopathy.

This material consisted of peripheral blood mononuclear cells (PBMCs), taken at new diagnosis, from a patient treated with antithyroid drugs. The receptor source for this set is a woman in her thirties with Graves disease. The CDR3 runs from the conserved cysteine through the conserved F or W. Fields, in order: clone size, D gene, V gene, J gene, CDR3 protein, CDR3 DNA. D genes are given only for firm matches. Clone size appears in some rows only: once, few, many, or a class for an expanded clone.

many	TRBD2	TRBV20-1	TRBJ2-2	CSARGTSGGTGELFF	TGCAGTGCTAGAGGGACTAGCGGAGGTACCGGGGAGCTGTTTTTT
NA	TRBD2	TRBV4-2	TRBJ2-7	CASSQRLAGNGGSYEQYF	TGTGCCAGCAGCCAGCGGCTAGCGGGAAACGGGGGCTCCTACGAGCAGTACTTC
many	NA	TRBV20-1	TRBJ2-5	CSAFREGATQYF	TGCAGTGCTTTCCGGGAGGGGGCGACCCAGTACTTC
many	NA	TRBV9	TRBJ1-4	CASSVVGSTTNEKLFF	TGTGCCAGCAGCGTAGTTGGCAGTACAACTAATGAAAAACTGTTTTTT
NA	NA	TRBV5-1	TRBJ1-2	CASSPGQTNYGYTF	TGCGCCAGCAGCCCTGGACAGACCAACTATGGCTACACCTTC
once	TRBD1	TRBV9	TRBJ2-7	CASSVGTGGPYEQYF	TGTGCCAGCAGCGTCGGGACAGGGGGACCCTACGAGCAGTACTTC
few	TRBD2	TRBV7-8	TRBJ2-1	CASSSIRGGNEQFF	TGTGCCAGCAGCTCCATAAGGGGAGGGAATGAGCAGTTCTTC
NA	NA	TRBV3-1	TRBJ1-1	CASSRQLMARTEAFF	TGTGCCAGCAGCCGACAGCTTATGGCGCGGACTGAAGCTTTCTTT
many	NA	TRBV6-2/TRBV6-3	TRBJ2-1	CASSERADGISYNEQFF	TGTGCCAGCAGTGAAAGAGCCGACGGGATATCCTACAATGAGCAGTTCTTC
NA	NA	TRBV7-2	TRBJ1-5	CASSLDIGIFQPQHF	TGTGCCAGCAGCTTAGATATCGGGATCTTCCAGCCCCAGCATTTT
many	TRBD1	TRBV20-1	TRBJ2-7	CSASRTGGAYEQYF	TGCAGTGCTAGCAGGACAGGGGGAGCCTACGAGCAGTACTTC
NA	TRBD2	TRBV4-1	TRBJ2-2	CASSPFEGTSGRVGELFF	TGCGCCAGCAGCCCTTTTGAGGGGACTAGCGGGAGGGTCGGGGAGCTGTTTTTT
few	NA	TRBV2	TRBJ1-3	CASRGTYSGNTIYF	TGTGCCAGCAGGGGGACTTACTCTGGAAACACCATATATTTT
many	NA	TRBV7-9	TRBJ2-7	CASSRFDTRPHEQYF	TGTGCCAGCAGCCGATTCGACACGCGCCCTCACGAGCAGTACTTC
NA	TRBD2	TRBV2	TRBJ2-7	CATRTSHYEQYF	TGTGCCACCAGGACTAGCCACTACGAGCAGTACTTC
many	NA	TRBV5-1	TRBJ2-2	CASSLPWAFLTGELFF	TGCGCCAGCAGCTTGCCGTGGGCCTTCCTCACCGGGGAGCTGTTTTTT
many	TRBD2	TRBV7-2	TRBJ2-3	CASSLGGGADTQYF	TGTGCCAGCAGCTTAGGTGGGGGGGCAGATACGCAGTATTTT
few	TRBD1	TRBV24-1	TRBJ2-1	CATKGQGTYNEQFF	TGTGCCACCAAGGGACAGGGGACCTACAATGAGCAGTTCTTC
many	TRBD1	TRBV6-9	TRBJ2-5	CASSSDRGQGETQYF	TGTGCCAGCAGTTCCGACAGGGGGCAAGGGGAGACCCAGTACTTC
NA	TRBD1	TRBV7-9	TRBJ1-6	CASSLVRQGTGSPLHF	TGTGCCAGCAGCTTAGTTCGCCAGGGGACAGGGTCACCCCTCCACTTT
NA	NA	TRBV5-1	TRBJ2-5	CASSLEPAIQETQYF	TGCGCCAGCAGCTTGGAGCCCGCTATCCAAGAGACCCAGTACTTC
few	NA	TRBV13	TRBJ1-2	CASSQDSGYTF	TGCGCCAGCAGCCAAGATTCGGGCTACACCTTC
many	NA	TRBV28	TRBJ1-5	CASSSHTSGHHNQPQHF	TGTGCCAGCAGTTCTCACACCTCGGGACACCACAATCAGCCCCAGCATTTT
NA	NA	TRBV19	TRBJ2-2	CASSIRVAPTGELFF	TGTGCCAGTAGTATAAGGGTAGCGCCGACCGGGGAGCTGTTTTTT
many	NA	TRBV28	TRBJ1-1	CASSPLGGLGTEAFF	TGTGCCAGCAGTCCCCTGGGGGGGCTCGGCACTGAAGCTTTCTTT
NA	TRBD2	TRBV20-1	TRBJ2-5	CNARDLSAGRETQYF	TGCAATGCTAGAGATCTATCAGCGGGAAGGGAGACCCAGTACTTC
many	NA	TRBV20-1	TRBJ2-7	CSARDPGAKQYF	TGCAGTGCTAGAGATCCAGGGGCAAAGCAGTACTTC
many	TRBD2	TRBV24-1	TRBJ2-2	CATSDGLAAETGELFF	TGTGCCACCAGTGACGGACTAGCCGCGGAAACCGGGGAGCTGTTTTTT
few	NA	TRBV7-9	TRBJ2-1	CASSLVGRGDNEQFF	TGTGCCAGCAGCTTAGTCGGTAGGGGGGACAATGAGCAGTTCTTC
few	TRBD1	TRBV7-9	TRBJ1-5	CASSRQGGPQHF	TGTGCCAGCAGCCGACAGGGGGGGCCCCAGCATTTT
NA	NA	TRBV28	TRBJ1-5	CASSSRQVWFNQPQHF	TGTGCCAGCAGTTCAAGACAGGTATGGTTCAATCAGCCCCAGCATTTT
few	TRBD1	TRBV27	TRBJ1-2	CAIEQGASSYGYTF	TGTGCCATCGAACAGGGGGCGTCGAGCTATGGCTACACCTTC
NA	NA	TRBV5-8	TRBJ2-4	CASRGLVGGPIQYF	TGTGCCAGCAGGGGTTTGGTGGGGGGGCCCATTCAGTACTTC
NA	NA	TRBV18	TRBJ1-1	CASSPNMALNTEAFF	TGTGCCAGCTCCCCTAACATGGCCCTAAACACTGAAGCTTTCTTT
many	NA	TRBV7-2	TRBJ2-7	CASSLGLANRYEQYF	TGTGCCAGCAGCTTAGGACTGGCAAACCGATACGAGCAGTACTTC
NA	NA	TRBV6-2/TRBV6-3	TRBJ1-5	CASALYNNQPQHF	TGTGCCAGCGCCTTATATAACAATCAGCCCCAGCATTTT
NA	NA	TRBV30	TRBJ2-7	CAWSAQAPTYEQYF	TGTGCCTGGAGTGCACAGGCCCCCACCTACGAGCAGTACTTC
many	NA	TRBV28	TRBJ2-7	CASSFRTEQYF	TGTGCCAGCAGTTTTAGGACAGAGCAGTACTTC
many	NA	TRBV24-1	TRBJ2-5	CATSDFQETQYF	TGTGCCACCAGTGATTTCCAAGAGACCCAGTACTTC
many	NA	TRBV11-2	TRBJ2-7	CASSFDADSSYEQYF	TGTGCCAGCAGCTTCGATGCGGACAGCTCCTACGAGCAGTACTTC